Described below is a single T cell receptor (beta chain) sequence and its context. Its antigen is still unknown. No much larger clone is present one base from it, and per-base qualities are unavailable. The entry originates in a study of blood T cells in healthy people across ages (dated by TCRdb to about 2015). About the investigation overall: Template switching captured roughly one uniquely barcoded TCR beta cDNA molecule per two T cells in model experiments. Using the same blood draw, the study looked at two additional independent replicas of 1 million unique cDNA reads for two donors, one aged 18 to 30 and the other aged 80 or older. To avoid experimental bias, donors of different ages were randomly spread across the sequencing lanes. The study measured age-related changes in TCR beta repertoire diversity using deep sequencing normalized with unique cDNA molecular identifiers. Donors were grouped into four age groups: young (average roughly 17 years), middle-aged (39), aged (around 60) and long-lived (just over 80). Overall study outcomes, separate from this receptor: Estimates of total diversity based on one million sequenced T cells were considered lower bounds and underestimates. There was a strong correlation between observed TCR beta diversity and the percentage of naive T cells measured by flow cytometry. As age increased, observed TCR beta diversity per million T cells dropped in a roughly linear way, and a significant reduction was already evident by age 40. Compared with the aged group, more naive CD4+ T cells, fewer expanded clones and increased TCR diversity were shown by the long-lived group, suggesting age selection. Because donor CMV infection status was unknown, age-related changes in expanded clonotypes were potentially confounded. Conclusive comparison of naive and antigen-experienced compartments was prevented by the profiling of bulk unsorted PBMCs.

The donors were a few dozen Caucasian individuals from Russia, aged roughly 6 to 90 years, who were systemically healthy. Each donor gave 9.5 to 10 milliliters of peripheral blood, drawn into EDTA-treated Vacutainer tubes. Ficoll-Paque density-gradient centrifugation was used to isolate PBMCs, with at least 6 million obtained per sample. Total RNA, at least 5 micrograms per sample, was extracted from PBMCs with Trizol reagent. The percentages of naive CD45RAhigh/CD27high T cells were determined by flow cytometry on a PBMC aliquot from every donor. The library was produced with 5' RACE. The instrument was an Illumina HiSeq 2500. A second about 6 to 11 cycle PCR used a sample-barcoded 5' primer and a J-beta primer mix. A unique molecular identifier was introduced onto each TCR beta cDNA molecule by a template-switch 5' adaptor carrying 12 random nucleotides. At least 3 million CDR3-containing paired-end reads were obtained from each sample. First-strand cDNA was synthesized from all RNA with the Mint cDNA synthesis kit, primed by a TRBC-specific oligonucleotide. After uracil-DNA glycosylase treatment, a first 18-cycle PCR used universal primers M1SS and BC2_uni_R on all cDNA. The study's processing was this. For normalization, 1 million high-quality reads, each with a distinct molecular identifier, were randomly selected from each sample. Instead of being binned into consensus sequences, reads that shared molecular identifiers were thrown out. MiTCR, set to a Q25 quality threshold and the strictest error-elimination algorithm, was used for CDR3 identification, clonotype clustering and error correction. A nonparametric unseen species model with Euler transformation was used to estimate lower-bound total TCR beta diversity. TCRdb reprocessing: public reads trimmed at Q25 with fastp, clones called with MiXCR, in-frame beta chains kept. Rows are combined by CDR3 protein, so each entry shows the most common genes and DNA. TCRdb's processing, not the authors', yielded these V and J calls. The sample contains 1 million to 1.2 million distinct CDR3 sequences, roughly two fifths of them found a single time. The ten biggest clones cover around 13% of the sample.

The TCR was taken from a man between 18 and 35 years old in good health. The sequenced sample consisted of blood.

The nucleotide sequence reads TGTGCCAGCAGTGAAACGACAGGCAATCAGCCCCAGCATTTT. Its protein is CASSETTGNQPQHF. Recombination linked TRBV2 to TRBJ1-5; matching of 5 bases hints at TRBD1 as the D gene. Trimming takes 2 bases from V and 2 bases from J, and the germline ends sit 7 bases apart. Taken from the germline V gene, the CDR1 and CDR2 loops are SNHLY and FYNNEI. The CDR3 runs 14 amino acids, cysteine and phenylalanine included. Only the CDR3 portion is preserved as DNA: 42 bases, with reading frame beginning at the first base. Extended through the reference TRBV2 and TRBJ1-5 proteins, this CDR3 yields the full variable domain: EPEVTQTPSHQVTQMGQEVILRCVPISNHLYFYWYRQILGQKVEFLVSFYNNEISEKSEIFDDQFSVERPDGSNFTLKIRSTKLEDSAMYFCASSETTGNQPQHFGDGTRLSIL.